Shown below are 14 T cell receptor beta chains from a single sample sequenced in a study of early stage breast cancer tumors. Sequenced by immunoSEQ multiplex PCR; TCRdb stores in-frame clones only, minus some. Among about 5,400 clones listed, approximately 64% were seen once. The sequenced material came from breast tumor tissue. The receptors shown here come from a person aged 60 to 70 with breast cancer.

The genes are TRBV11-2 and TRBJ2-1; 7 bases map to TRBD2. This CDR3 has 16 residues. With V trimmed by 5 bases and J by 8 bases, 15 bases remained unmatched. From germline, CDR1 is SGHAT and CDR2 FQNNGV. The CDR3 loop reads CASSPRDAGEGYEQFF. CDR3 coding DNA: TGTGCCAGCAGCCCCCGAGACGCGGGAGAAGGCTATGAGCAGTTCTTC.

This clone was seen a handful of times. J is TRBJ1-2 and V is TRBV6-1; 10 positions match TRBD1. V shed 3 bases and J 0 bases; nucleotides not matched to a gene: 4. This CDR3 has 16 amino acids. Germline assignment: CDR1 MNHNS and CDR2 SASEGT. The CDR3 here is CASSEDRGASNYGYTF. CDR3 nucleotide sequence: TGTGCCAGCAGTGAGGACAGGGGGGCATCTAACTATGGCTACACCTTC.

The rearrangement uses TRBV6-1 and TRBJ2-5; 7 nucleotides align to TRBD2. The germline V gene encodes CDR1 MNHNS and CDR2 SASEGT. This CDR3 contains 10 residues. J lost 5 bases, V lost 10 bases, and 1 base had no gene match. The CDR3 DNA is TGTGCCACCGGGGGGGAGACCCAGTACTTC. It codes for CATGGETQYF.

The chain has TRBV14 and TRBJ1-2, with no clear D. CDR3 length: 13 amino acids. Germline loops: CDR1 SGHDN, CDR2 FVKESK. The V and J ends lost 4 bases and 3 bases respectively, with 9 bases between them. Here the CDR3 DNA reads TGTGCCAGCAGCCGATACACTCACTATGGCTACACCTTC. This translates into CASSRYTHYGYTF. Combining the CDR3 with reference TRBV14 and TRBJ1-2 gives the whole variable domain EAGVTQFPSHSVIEKGQTVTLRCDPISGHDNLYWYRRVMGKEIKFLLHFVKESKQDESGMPNNRFLAERTGGTYSTLKVQPAELEDSGVYFCASSRYTHYGYTFGSGTRLTVV.

The chain uses TRBV5-6 and TRBJ2-7; D assignment may be TRBD1 or TRBD2 (5 bases each). Trimming removed 7 bases from V and 0 bases from J, with 14 bases in between. Looked up from germline, CDR1 is SGHDT and CDR2 is YYEEEE. The CDR3 is made up of 14 amino acids. CDR3 region: CASRGAGASYEQYF. CDR3 coding DNA: TGTGCCAGCCGAGGGGCAGGTGCCTCCTACGAGCAGTACTTC.

The gene calls are TRBV9 and TRBJ2-3; TRBD2 matches 8 bases. The CDR3 runs 15 residues. Germline V CDR1 and CDR2: SGDLS, YYNGEE. After removal of 0 bases from V and 4 bases from J, the junction contained 4 bases not matched to a gene. CDR3 in DNA: TGTGCCAGCAGCGTAGACGGGAGGGCCCCAGATACGCAGTATTTT. It is translated as CASSVDGRAPDTQYF.

This clone was observed a handful of times. This sequence joins TRBV13 and TRBJ1-2, with a weak D call TRBD1 (6 bases). Germline V lookup: CDR1 PRHDT, CDR2 FYEKMQ (reference sequence). The CDR3 covers 16 residues. Trimming pared 4 bases from V and 4 bases from J, leaving 19 bases between. In DNA, the CDR3 is TGTGCCAGCAGCTCCCGGGGGGGGGCAACGGGCTATGGCTACACCTTC. Amino acids: CASSSRGGATGYGYTF.

The CDR3 sequence: CASSQVGSTKGIQYF. The DNA of the CDR3 is TGTGCCAGCAGCCAAGTCGGGTCCACAAAAGGCATTCAGTACTTC. The J gene is TRBJ2-4, the V gene TRBV14, with D uncertain. Deletions cut 1 base from V and 9 bases from J, with 16 bases between. Looked up from germline, CDR1 is SGHDN and CDR2 is FVKESK. The CDR3 spans 15 residues.

V gene TRBV10-3 combines with J gene TRBJ2-1; D possibly corresponds to TRBD2 (6 bases). Trimming cost V 3 bases and J 0 bases, with 15 bases left between them. The CDR3 has 17 amino acids. The germline gives CDR1 ENHRY, CDR2 SYGVKD. The CDR3 DNA reads as TGTGCCATCAGTGAATGGGGGGACCCGAGCTCCTACAATGAGCAGTTCTTC. It translates to CAISEWGDPSSYNEQFF.

Here the CDR3 DNA reads TGCGCCAGCAGCTTGTCCGGGACCGTCTATGGCTACACCTTC. It encodes CASSLSGTVYGYTF. The J gene is TRBJ1-2, the V gene TRBV5-1; tentative D call: TRBD1 (5 bases). V lost 1 base and J lost 4, with 11 bases in between. Germline-derived CDR1 and CDR2 are SGHRS and YFSETQ. This CDR3 has 14 amino acids.

This clone was detected a few times. The chain links TRBV5-4 to TRBJ2-1, with D unclear. The ends were cut back, 4 bases at V and 5 bases at J, with 4 bases in the middle. CDR1 is SGHNT and CDR2 is YYREEE in the germline V gene (reference sequence). This CDR3 is built from 11 residues. The CDR3 DNA sequence: TGTGCCAGCAGCGTAAACAATGAGCAGTTCTTC. It yields the protein CASSVNNEQFF.

V usage is TRBV5-6 and J usage is TRBJ2-7, with 7 nucleotides matching TRBD1. The CDR3 is 16 residues long. Germline CDR1 reads SGHDT; CDR2 reads YYEEEE. The V gene end was trimmed by 4 bases and the J gene end by 3 bases; junction bases not matched to a gene: 13. The CDR3 loop is CASSRIVSGQSYEQYF. Here the CDR3 DNA reads TGTGCCAGCAGCCGTATCGTGTCGGGACAGAGCTACGAGCAGTACTTC.

The CDR3: CASSYSPAGGNNEQFF. The CDR3 DNA follows: TGTGCCAGCAGTTACTCTCCAGCGGGGGGTAACAATGAGCAGTTCTTC. The chain joins TRBV6-6 to TRBJ2-1, with 9 positions matching TRBD2. CDR3 length: 16 amino acids. Germline values: CDR1 MNHNY, CDR2 SVGAGI (reference sequence). J was trimmed by 5 bases and V by 0 bases; bases with no gene match: 5.

This clone came up once. The J gene is TRBJ2-7, the V gene TRBV6-6, with D maybe TRBD2 (5 bases). The CDR3 is 15 amino acids. V lost 0 bases to trimming and J lost 7 bases, with 16 bases between them. The germline V gene encodes CDR1 MNHNY and CDR2 SVGAGI (reference sequence). The CDR3 nucleotides are TGTGCCAGCAGTTACTCTAAGGGTGAGACGGGGGAGCAGTACTTC. Encoded protein: CASSYSKGETGEQYF.